This TCR beta chain was recovered during a study of T cells in Graves' hyperthyroidism and ophthalmopathy. Patients affected by ophthalmopathy presented a Clinical Activity Score of at least 3, a NOSPECS grade of at least 4, and disease duration below 3 months. In making diagnoses, clinical symptoms, serum thyroxine and TRAb, thyroid ultrasound and orbital computed tomography were all used. This clonotype was observed a handful of times. The investigators amplified TCR beta CDR3 regions from RNA transcripts. A set of HTBI primers served as the primers for a first-round RT-PCR of the TCR CDR3. TCRdb reprocessed the multiplex PCR reads with MiXCR, giving one entry per CDR3 protein. The table includes around 600,000 distinct CDR3 sequences, roughly 14% detected once. The CDR3 has 15 residues. V lost 1 base to trimming and J lost 2 bases, with 10 bases between them. Germline lookup yields CDR1 SEHNR and CDR2 FQNEAQ (reference sequence).

Sequenced material: blood. This receptor was obtained from a woman aged 45-59 years with Graves' ophthalmopathy. This sequence joins TRBV7-9 and TRBJ2-3; D is uncertain. The CDR3 loop is CASSLEPSHTDTQYF. The CDR3 nucleotides read TGTGCCAGCAGCTTAGAGCCCTCGCACACAGATACGCAGTATTTT.